The 10 T cell receptor beta chains reported below all come from one sample, sequenced in a study of cytomegalovirus exposure and HLA in healthy donors. This PCR relied on a set of 60 Vbeta primers and 13 Jbeta primers. The table came from immunoSEQ multiplex PCR; TCRdb's copy has only in-frame clones and leaves some out. The sample yields tens of thousands of clones, more than 75% seen once. Sequencing used PBMCs. The origin of the receptors is a male donor in good health and CMV-seropositive.

CDR3 amino acids: CASSGLGYQETQYF. The CDR3 DNA is TGTGCCAGCTCAGGGCTGGGGTACCAAGAGACCCAGTACTTC. The rearrangement uses TRBV2 and TRBJ2-5; possibly TRBD1 for D (5 bases). The length of the CDR3 is 14 residues. Per the germline V gene, CDR1 is SNHLY and CDR2 is FYNNEI. Trimming shortened V by 8 bases and J by 0 bases, and 13 bases separated the two germline ends.

J is TRBJ2-2 and V is TRBV5-1; D perhaps matches TRBD1 (6 bases). The germline CDR1 and CDR2 sequences are SGHRS and YFSETQ. This CDR3 is 15 amino acids long. V was pared by 2 bases and J by 0 bases, with 8 bases between. CDR3 nucleotide sequence: TGCGCCAGCAGCTTTGGACAGTCGAACACCGGGGAGCTGTTTTTT. Residues: CASSFGQSNTGELFF.

The chain carries TRBV7-9 and TRBJ2-2; TRBD1 might be the D (5 bases). This CDR3 spans 16 amino acids. CDR1 SEHNR and CDR2 FQNEAQ come from the germline V gene (reference sequence). V lost 4 bases and J 4 bases, leaving 16 bases between the germline ends. The CDR3 nucleotides read TGTGCCAGCAGCTCAGGGAAGTGGGGCGGCACCGGGGAGCTGTTTTTT. Protein sequence: CASSSGKWGGTGELFF.

The chain carries TRBV2 and TRBJ1-5; 8 bases fit TRBD1. V trimming: 7 bases; J trimming: 4 bases; junction bases outside the gene matches: 9. The germline CDR1 and CDR2 sequences are SNHLY and FYNNEI. The CDR3 is made up of 15 amino acids. CDR3 nucleotides: TGTGCCAGCACTGCGTACCGGACAGGGAATCAGCCCCAGCATTTT. Residues: CASTAYRTGNQPQHF.

This clone has just a few counts. This chain connects TRBV5-8 to TRBJ2-3; 11 bases map to TRBD2. Per the germline V gene, CDR1 is SGHTS and CDR2 is YDEGEE. Trimming at V came to 3 bases and at J to 11 bases, leaving 17 bases not matched to a gene. This CDR3 is 17 amino acids long. Written as DNA, the CDR3 is TGTGCCAGCAGCTCCGGACAGGCTACTAGCGGGGGAAAAGTGCAGTATTTT. Its translation is CASSSGQATSGGKVQYF.

This chain links TRBV18 with TRBJ2-6; D perhaps matches TRBD2 (6 bases). Germline V gives CDR1 KGHSH, CDR2 LQKENI. CDR3 size: 17 residues. Trimming pared 0 bases from V and 2 bases from J, leaving 11 bases between. CDR3 loop: CASSPPSPGAGANVLTF. The CDR3 coding sequence is TGTGCCAGCTCACCACCGTCCCCGGGGGCTGGGGCCAACGTCCTGACTTTC.

This chain uses TRBV16 with TRBJ2-5; possibly TRBD2 for D (6 bases). In germline, CDR1 is KGHSY, CDR2 FQNENV. The CDR3 consists of 13 residues. Trimming pared 4 bases from V and 5 bases from J, leaving 11 bases between. The CDR3 region is CASSLGRWETQYF. CDR3 DNA: TGTGCCAGCAGCCTCGGGAGATGGGAGACCCAGTACTTC.

This chain links TRBV5-6 with TRBJ2-5; TRBD1 agrees at 7 bases. The J call could be wrong; TRBJ2-7 is a better fit for the DNA end. Germline V lookup: CDR1 SGHDT, CDR2 YYEEEE. CDR3 length: 15 residues. DNA for the CDR3: TGTGCCAGCAGCTTGTTCCCGACAGGGTCCGACGAGCAGTACTTC. It translates to CASSLFPTGSDEQYF.

The J gene is TRBJ2-7, the V gene TRBV5-1; 11 bases match TRBD2. V gave up 5 bases and J gave up 3 bases; unmatched junction bases: 4. CDR1 and CDR2 from the germline V gene are SGHRS and YFSETQ. The length of the CDR3 is 14 residues. The CDR3 DNA follows: TGCGCCAGCAGACCCGGGACTAGCGGCTACGAGCAGTACTTC. Translating gives CASRPGTSGYEQYF.

This chain links TRBV19 with TRBJ2-7; TRBD2 aligns across 13 bases. The CDR3 sequence is 15 residues long. Trimming cost V 7 bases and J 2 bases; bases outside gene matches: 5. CDR1 is LNHDA and CDR2 is SQIVND in the germline V gene (reference sequence). Here the CDR3 reads CASNPGLAGAYEQYF. The CDR3 bases are TGTGCCAGTAATCCCGGACTAGCGGGGGCCTACGAGCAGTACTTC.